This TCR beta chain is from a study of T cells after yellow fever vaccination (dated by TCRdb to the late 2010s). Concerning the study at large: The SMART-Seq v4 Ultra Low Input RNA kit was used to prepare libraries from fractions with low cell numbers. To follow T-cell clones before and after both primary and booster YFV17D yellow fever vaccination, bulk TCR alpha and beta repertoires underwent longitudinal sequencing. Two healthy male donors made up the cohort, one aged 18 to 30 years and the other aged 30 to 40 years. Blood was collected at multiple timepoints before and after primary and secondary immunization, and bulk PBMC replicates and cell subsets were isolated.

General findings and caveats noted by the study authors: Compared with the primary T-cell response, the secondary T-cell response was weaker but faster, peaking on day 5 rather than day 15. Computational filtering was needed because FACS-sorted repertoires could contain abundant contaminating clonotypes from the bulk population. Most clones expanded after primary vaccination were re-detected after the booster (just under 97% of CD4 and roughly 85% of CD8), suggesting broad memory maintenance. A small share of clonotypes was detected in both CD4 and CD8 compartments, with the overlap likely arising from convergent recombination. Because the study included only a couple of donors, the extent to which the findings can be generalized is limited.

The data were produced on an Illumina NovaSeq 6000. TCR cDNA was made using 5'RACE template switching, a step that added a universal primer site and unique molecular identifiers. Priming for cDNA synthesis came from both the TCR alpha and TCR beta constant segments. Libraries were amplified in two PCR steps, with sample barcodes and sequencing adapters added in the second step. Sequencing of the libraries was done on either Illumina HiSeq 2500 (2x100 bp) or NovaSeq (2x150 bp). The study's own analysis went as follows. MIGEC was used to demultiplex reads and collapse the reads into UMI consensus sequences, and MiXCR was used for V(D)J alignment. Clonotypes responding to the vaccine were identified with edgeR on replicate PBMC samples, with the criteria of FDR below 0.01 and a log2 fold change above 5 up to day 15. Bulk clonotypes were assigned CD4 or CD8 identity according to which sequenced CD4 or CD8 repertoire held them at higher abundance. TCRdb took the public reads, trimmed them with fastp at Q25, ran MiXCR for clone calling and kept in-frame beta chains. Rows are unified per CDR3 protein, each entry keeping the most common DNA and genes. The V and J calls were not made by the authors but by TCRdb's processing. This sample has some 160,000 distinct CDR3 sequences in its table, and approximately 10% of those were observed once. 35% to 40% of the sample goes to the ten largest clones.

The sample's treatment or condition label is to be understood as: live attenuated yellow fever vaccine strain. PBMCs were isolated from peripheral blood using a standard Ficoll-Paque protocol. Dynabeads CD4 and CD8 positive selection kits were used to isolate CD4 and CD8 T-cell fractions. TriZol was used to extract RNA from bulk PBMCs, from CD4 and CD8 fractions, and from dextramer-positive and dextramer-negative fractions. This clonotype was seen more than once but under ten times. No cognate antigen has been identified for it. Base qualities were left out, and no much larger clone turns up one base away. CDR3 length: 15 amino acids, cysteine to phenylalanine. This entry keeps only the CDR3 DNA: 45 bases, framed from base 1.

The origin of this receptor is a man in his late teens or twenties who received the YFV17D yellow fever vaccine. The sequence joins TRBV21-1 to TRBJ2-2; the DNA was not used to check the table's D call, TRBD1. TRBV21-1 is designated a pseudogene. Sequencing was performed on CD8+ T cells sorted from PBMCs, taken 45 days after the yellow fever booster vaccination. For the CDR3, the sequence is CASSKDEQGTGELFF. In nucleotide form, the sequence is TGTGCCAGCAGCAAAGATGAGCAGGGCACCGGGGAGCTGTTTTTT.